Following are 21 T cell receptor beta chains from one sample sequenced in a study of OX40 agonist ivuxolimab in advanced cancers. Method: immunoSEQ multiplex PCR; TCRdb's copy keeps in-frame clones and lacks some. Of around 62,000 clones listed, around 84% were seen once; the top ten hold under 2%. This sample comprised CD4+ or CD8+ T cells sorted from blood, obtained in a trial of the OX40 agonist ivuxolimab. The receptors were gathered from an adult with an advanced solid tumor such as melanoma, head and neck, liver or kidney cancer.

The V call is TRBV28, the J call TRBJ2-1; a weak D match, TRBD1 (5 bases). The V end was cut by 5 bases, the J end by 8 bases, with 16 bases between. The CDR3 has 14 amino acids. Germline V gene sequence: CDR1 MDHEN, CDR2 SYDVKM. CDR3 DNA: TGTGCCAGCAGTCTTTTCCCCCTCAGGGATGAGCAGTTCTTC. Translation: CASSLFPLRDEQFF.

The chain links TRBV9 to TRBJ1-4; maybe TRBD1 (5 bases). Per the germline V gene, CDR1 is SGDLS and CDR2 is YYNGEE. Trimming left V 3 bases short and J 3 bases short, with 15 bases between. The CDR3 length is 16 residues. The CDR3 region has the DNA TGTGCCAGCAGCGCCGGGATCGGGGGTTCTAATGAAAAACTGTTTTTT. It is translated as CASSAGIGGSNEKLFF.

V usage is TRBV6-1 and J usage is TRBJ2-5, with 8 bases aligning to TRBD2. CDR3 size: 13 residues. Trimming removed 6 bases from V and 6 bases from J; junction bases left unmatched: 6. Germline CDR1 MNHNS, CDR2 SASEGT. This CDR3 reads CASSREGKQTQYF. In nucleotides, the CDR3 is TGTGCCAGCAGCCGGGAGGGCAAGCAGACCCAGTACTTC.

The CDR3 region has the DNA TGTGCCACCAGCAGATACGGATCCAACAATGAGCAGTTCTTC. Translation: CATSRYGSNNEQFF. The chain uses TRBV15 and TRBJ2-1, with D uncertain. This CDR3 spans 14 amino acids. CDR1 and CDR2 from the germline V gene are LNHNV and YYDKDF (reference sequence). V lost 2 bases and J lost 5, with 10 bases in between.

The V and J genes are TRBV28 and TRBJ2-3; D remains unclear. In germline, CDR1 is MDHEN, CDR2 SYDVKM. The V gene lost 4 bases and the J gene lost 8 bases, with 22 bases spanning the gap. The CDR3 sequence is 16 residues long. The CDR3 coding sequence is TGTGCCAGCAGTTCCCCCCGCTGGCCACCAGTCCTTACGCAGTATTTT. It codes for CASSSPRWPPVLTQYF.

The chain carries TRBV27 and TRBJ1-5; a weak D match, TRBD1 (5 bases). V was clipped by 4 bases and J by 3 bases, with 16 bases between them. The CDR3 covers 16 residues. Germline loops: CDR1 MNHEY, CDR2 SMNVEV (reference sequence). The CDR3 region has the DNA TGTGCCAGCAGTTCCCTCAGGCAGGGCCACAATCAGCCCCAGCATTTT. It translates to CASSSLRQGHNQPQHF.

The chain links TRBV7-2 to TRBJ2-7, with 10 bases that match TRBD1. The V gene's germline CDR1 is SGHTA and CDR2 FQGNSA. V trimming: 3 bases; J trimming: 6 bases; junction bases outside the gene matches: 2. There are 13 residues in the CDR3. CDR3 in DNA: TGTGCCAGCAGCTTGACAGGGGGCGCCGAGCAGTACTTC. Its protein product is CASSLTGGAEQYF.

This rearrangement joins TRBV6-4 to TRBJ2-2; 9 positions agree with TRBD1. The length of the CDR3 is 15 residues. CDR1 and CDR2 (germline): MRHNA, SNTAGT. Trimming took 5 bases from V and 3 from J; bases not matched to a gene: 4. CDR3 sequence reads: CASSTRTGDTGELFF. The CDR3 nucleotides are TGTGCCAGCAGTACCCGGACAGGGGACACCGGGGAGCTGTTTTTT.

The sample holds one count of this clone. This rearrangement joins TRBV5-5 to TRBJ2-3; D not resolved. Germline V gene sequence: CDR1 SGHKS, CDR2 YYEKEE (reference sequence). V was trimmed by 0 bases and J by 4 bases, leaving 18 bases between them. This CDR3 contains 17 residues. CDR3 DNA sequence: TGTGCCAGCAGCTTGGCCTCGTGGGCCGCTGTGGCAGATACGCAGTATTTT. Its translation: CASSLASWAAVADTQYF.

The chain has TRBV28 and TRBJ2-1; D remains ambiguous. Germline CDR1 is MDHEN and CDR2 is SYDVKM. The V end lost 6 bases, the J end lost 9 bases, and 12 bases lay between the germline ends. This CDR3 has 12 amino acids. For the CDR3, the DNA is TGTGCCAGCAGCCCCCATAGGCGTGAGCAGTTCTTC. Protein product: CASSPHRREQFF.

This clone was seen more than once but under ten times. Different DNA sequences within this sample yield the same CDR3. CDR3 sequence reads: CASTRDSNQPQHF. DNA of the CDR3: TGTGCCAGCACTCGGGACAGTAATCAGCCCCAGCATTTT. This sequence joins TRBV28 and TRBJ1-5; 7 bases match TRBD1. The length of the CDR3 is 13 residues. Germline CDR1 MDHEN, CDR2 SYDVKM. Losses at the gene ends were 7 bases for V and 4 bases for J; bases not matched to a gene: 4.

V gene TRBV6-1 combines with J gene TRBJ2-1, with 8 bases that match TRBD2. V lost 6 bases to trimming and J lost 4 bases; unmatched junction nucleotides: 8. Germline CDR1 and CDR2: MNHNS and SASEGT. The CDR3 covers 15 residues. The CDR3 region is CASSPTSGTYNEQFF. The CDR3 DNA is TGTGCCAGCAGCCCTACTAGCGGTACTTACAATGAGCAGTTCTTC.

This chain's CDR3 is CASSQDLYTGELFF. In DNA form, the CDR3 reads TGTGCCAGCAGCCAAGATTTATACACCGGGGAGCTGTTTTTT. The gene calls are TRBV4-2 and TRBJ2-2; D not certain. V lost 0 bases and J lost 3, with 5 bases in between. Germline V lookup: CDR1 LGHNA, CDR2 YNFKEQ. The CDR3 consists of 14 residues.

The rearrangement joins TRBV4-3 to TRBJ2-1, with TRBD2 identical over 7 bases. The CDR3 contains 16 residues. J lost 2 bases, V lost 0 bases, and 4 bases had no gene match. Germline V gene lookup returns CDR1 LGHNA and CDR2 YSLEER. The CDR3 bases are TGCGCCAGCAGCCAAGAGTGGGGGGGGACCTACAATGAGCAGTTCTTC. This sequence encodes CASSQEWGGTYNEQFF.

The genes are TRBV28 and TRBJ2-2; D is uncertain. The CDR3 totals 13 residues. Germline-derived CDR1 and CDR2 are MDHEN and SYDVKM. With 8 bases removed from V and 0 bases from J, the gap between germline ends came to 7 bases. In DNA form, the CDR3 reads TGTGCCAGCTGGCGGTCGAACACCGGGGAGCTGTTTTTT. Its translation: CASWRSNTGELFF.

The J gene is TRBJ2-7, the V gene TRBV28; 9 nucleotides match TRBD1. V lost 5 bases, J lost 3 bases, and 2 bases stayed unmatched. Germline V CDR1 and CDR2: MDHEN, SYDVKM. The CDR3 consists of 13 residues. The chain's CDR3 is CASSPDRGYEQYF. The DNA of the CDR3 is TGTGCCAGCAGTCCGGACAGGGGCTACGAGCAGTACTTC. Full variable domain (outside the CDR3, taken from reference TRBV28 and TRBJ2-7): DVKVTQSSRYLVKRTGEKVFLECVQDMDHENMFWYRQDPGLGLRLIYFSYDVKMKEKGDIPEGYSVSREKKERFSLILESASTNQTSMYLCASSPDRGYEQYFGPGTRLTVT.

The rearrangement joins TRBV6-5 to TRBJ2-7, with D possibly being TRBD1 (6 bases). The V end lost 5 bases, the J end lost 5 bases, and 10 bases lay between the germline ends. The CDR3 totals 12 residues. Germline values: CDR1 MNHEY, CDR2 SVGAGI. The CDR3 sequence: CASSQGHNEQYF. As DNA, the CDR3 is TGTGCCAGCAGTCAGGGGCACAACGAGCAGTACTTC.

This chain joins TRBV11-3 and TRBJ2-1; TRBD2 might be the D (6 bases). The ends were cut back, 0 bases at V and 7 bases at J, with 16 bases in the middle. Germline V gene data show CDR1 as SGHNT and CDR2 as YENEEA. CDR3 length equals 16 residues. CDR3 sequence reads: CASSLDTYPGGNEQFF. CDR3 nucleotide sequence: TGTGCCAGCAGCTTAGATACGTACCCTGGGGGGAATGAGCAGTTCTTC.

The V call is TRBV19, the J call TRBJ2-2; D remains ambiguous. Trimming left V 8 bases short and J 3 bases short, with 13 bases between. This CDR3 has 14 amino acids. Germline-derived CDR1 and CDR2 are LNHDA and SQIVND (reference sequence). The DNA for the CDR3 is TGTGCCAGTGTTTACACCGCGGACACCGGGGAGCTGTTTTTT. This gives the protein CASVYTADTGELFF.

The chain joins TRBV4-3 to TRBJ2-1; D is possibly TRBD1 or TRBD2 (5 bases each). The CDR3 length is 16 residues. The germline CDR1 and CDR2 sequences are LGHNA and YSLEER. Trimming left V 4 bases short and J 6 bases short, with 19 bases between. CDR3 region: CASSRSRQGVTNEQFF. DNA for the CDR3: TGCGCCAGCAGCCGGTCGAGGCAGGGAGTAACCAATGAGCAGTTCTTC.

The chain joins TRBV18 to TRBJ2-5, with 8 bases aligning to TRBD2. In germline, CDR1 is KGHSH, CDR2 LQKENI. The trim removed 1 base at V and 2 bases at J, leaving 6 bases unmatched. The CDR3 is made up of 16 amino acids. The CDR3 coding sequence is TGTGCCAGCTCACCACGGCGGGAGGTGGGGCAAGAGACCCAGTACTTC. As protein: CASSPRREVGQETQYF.